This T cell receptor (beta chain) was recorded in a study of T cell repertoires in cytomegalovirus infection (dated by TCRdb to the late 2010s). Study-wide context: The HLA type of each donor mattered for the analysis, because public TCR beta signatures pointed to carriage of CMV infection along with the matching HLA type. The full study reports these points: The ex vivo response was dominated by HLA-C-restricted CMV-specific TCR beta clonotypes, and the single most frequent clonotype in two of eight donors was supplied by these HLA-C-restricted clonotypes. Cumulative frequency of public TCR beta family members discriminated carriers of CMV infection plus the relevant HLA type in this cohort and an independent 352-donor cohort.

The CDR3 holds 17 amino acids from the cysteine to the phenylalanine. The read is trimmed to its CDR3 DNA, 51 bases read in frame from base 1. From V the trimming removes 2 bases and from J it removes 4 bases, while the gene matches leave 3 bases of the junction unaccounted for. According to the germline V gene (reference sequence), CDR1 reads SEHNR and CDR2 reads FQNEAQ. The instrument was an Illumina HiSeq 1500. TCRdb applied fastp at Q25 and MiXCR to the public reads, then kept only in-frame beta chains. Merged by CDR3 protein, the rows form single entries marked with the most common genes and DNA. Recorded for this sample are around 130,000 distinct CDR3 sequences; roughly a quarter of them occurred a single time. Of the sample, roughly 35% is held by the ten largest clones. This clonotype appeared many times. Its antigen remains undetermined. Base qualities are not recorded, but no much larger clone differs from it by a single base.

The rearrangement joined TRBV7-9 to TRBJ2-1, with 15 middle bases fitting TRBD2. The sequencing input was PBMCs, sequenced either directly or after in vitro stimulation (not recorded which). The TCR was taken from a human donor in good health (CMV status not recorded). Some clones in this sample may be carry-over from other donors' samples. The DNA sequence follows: TGTGCCAGCAGCTTACCGGGACTAGCGGGAGGATACAATGAGCAGTTCTTC. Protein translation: CASSLPGLAGGYNEQFF.